Presented here are 28 T cell receptor beta chains from one specimen sequenced in a study of Graves' ophthalmopathy and Graves' hyperthyroidism. Scientists amplified the TCR beta CDR3 regions from RNA transcripts. Second-round multiplex PCR came after a first-round RT-PCR that employed HTBI primers. TCRdb reprocessed the multiplex PCR reads with MiXCR, giving one entry per CDR3 protein. This sample has about 220,000 distinct CDR3 sequences, with around a fifth found just once. The sequenced sample was peripheral blood. Receptors originate from a woman in her forties or fifties with Graves' ophthalmopathy.

This clonotype was detected ten times or more. CDR3 nucleotide sequence: TGCAGTGCTGGCCAGGGTGGCAGCCAAGAGACCCAGTACTTC. Amino acids: CSAGQGGSQETQYF. V gene TRBV20-1 combines with J gene TRBJ2-5; tentatively, D is TRBD1 (5 bases). Germline V lookup: CDR1 DFQATT, CDR2 SNEGSKA (reference sequence). CDR3 length: 14 residues. V was pared by 5 bases and J by 1 base, with 14 bases between.

This clonotype was recorded at least ten times. V usage is TRBV28 and J usage is TRBJ2-7; D unresolved. The germline V gene has CDR1 MDHEN and CDR2 SYDVKM. This CDR3 contains 14 residues. V was trimmed by 2 bases and J by 3 bases, leaving 11 bases between them. The CDR3 nucleotides are TGTGCCAGCAGTTTACCCGTGGGTGGCTACGAGCAGTACTTC. It codes for CASSLPVGGYEQYF.

A few counts support this clonotype. The chain is built from TRBV30 and TRBJ2-7; D remains unclear. Germline CDR1 reads GTSNPN; CDR2 reads SVGIG (reference sequence). The CDR3 is made up of 13 amino acids. V dropped 1 base and J dropped 3 bases, with 10 bases sitting between them. The CDR3 here is CAWSDVGFYEQYF. DNA for the CDR3: TGTGCCTGGAGTGACGTTGGGTTCTACGAGCAGTACTTC.

Remarks on this clonotype: This could be a read error, since a much larger clone is one nucleotide away. This chain joins TRBV6-2 or TRBV6-3 and TRBJ2-2; TRBD2 is a possible D gene (6 bases). The CDR3 totals 15 residues. Germline V gene sequence: CDR1 MNHEY, CDR2 SVGEGT. CDR3 region: CVSLASPRGTGELFF. CDR3 nucleotides: TGTGTCAGCTTAGCCAGTCCCCGGGGGACCGGGGAGCTGTTTTTT.

The chain carries TRBV15 and TRBJ2-2; TRBD1 aligns across 9 bases. CDR3 length equals 15 residues. Per the germline V gene, CDR1 is LNHNV and CDR2 is YYDKDF (reference sequence). The J segment lost 1 base and the V segment lost 4 bases, leaving 1 base of the junction unmatched. The CDR3 DNA follows: TGTGCCACCAGCAAGGGACAGGGGAACACCGGGGAGCTGTTTTTT. It specifies CATSKGQGNTGELFF. Drawing the rest from reference TRBV15 and TRBJ2-2, the complete variable domain is DAMVIQNPRYQVTQFGKPVTLSCSQTLNHNVMYWYQQKSSQAPKLLFHYYDKDFNNEADTPDNFQSRRPNTSFCFLDIRSPGLGDTAMYLCATSKGQGNTGELFFGEGSRLTVL.

V usage is TRBV27 and J usage is TRBJ2-5; TRBD2 is a possible D gene (5 bases). Deletions cut 0 bases from V and 7 bases from J, with 12 bases between. The CDR3 runs 14 residues. Germline V gene sequence: CDR1 MNHEY, CDR2 SMNVEV (reference sequence). CDR3 residues: CASSLSEGAGTQYF. The CDR3 coding sequence is TGTGCCAGCAGTTTATCAGAGGGCGCGGGGACCCAGTACTTC.

This clonotype was observed many times. The CDR3 loop reads CSLTRTGPSYEQYF. The CDR3 DNA is TGCAGTCTTACTAGGACAGGTCCTTCCTACGAGCAGTACTTC. The chain has TRBV20-1 and TRBJ2-7; 7 bases are a match to TRBD1. This CDR3 region has 14 residues. The germline V gene encodes CDR1 DFQATT and CDR2 SNEGSKA (reference sequence). The V and J ends lost 8 bases and 1 base, in that order; junction bases with no gene match: 11.

This clonotype occurred a few times. The V call is TRBV2, the J call TRBJ1-5; TRBD1 matches 7 bases. In germline, CDR1 is SNHLY, CDR2 FYNNEI. CDR3 length: 15 residues. Trimming took 0 bases from V and 6 from J; bases not matched to a gene: 5. This chain's CDR3 is CASSEAKGAGQPQHF. The CDR3 bases are TGTGCCAGCAGTGAAGCGAAGGGGGCAGGTCAGCCCCAGCATTTT.

This clonotype was observed many times. The chain couples TRBV6-5 to TRBJ1-2; D may be TRBD1 (5 bases). V was cut by 3 bases and J by 7 bases, with 15 bases left in between. Germline V gives CDR1 MNHEY, CDR2 SVGAGI. This CDR3 is built from 14 residues. CDR3 nucleotide sequence: TGTGCCAGCAGTTATACCGGGACCTCGGGTGGCTACACCTTC. This translates into CASSYTGTSGGYTF.

This clonotype was recorded many times. The chain has TRBV2 and TRBJ2-5; 10 bases are shared with TRBD1. The V and J ends lost 5 bases and 5 bases, in that order; junction bases with no gene match: 8. The germline V gene has CDR1 SNHLY and CDR2 FYNNEI. CDR3 length equals 15 residues. Here the CDR3 reads CASSPQTGGQETQYF. In nucleotides, the CDR3 is TGTGCCAGCAGTCCCCAGACAGGGGGCCAGGAGACCCAGTACTTC.

This clonotype was found many times. The chain carries TRBV27 and TRBJ2-7, with D hard to call. The CDR3 loop spans 12 amino acids. The germline V gene encodes CDR1 MNHEY and CDR2 SMNVEV (reference sequence). Trimming cost V 10 bases and J 0 bases, with 10 bases left between them. The CDR3 loop reads CATIAASYEQYF. DNA of the CDR3: TGTGCCACTATCGCAGCCTCCTACGAGCAGTACTTC.

The sample holds many counts of this clonotype. The chain recombines TRBV20-1 with TRBJ1-6, with a possible D match to TRBD1 (5 bases). This CDR3 region has 16 residues. CDR1 and CDR2 from the germline V gene are DFQATT and SNEGSKA (reference sequence). V was pared by 0 bases and J by 7 bases, with 16 bases between. The CDR3 coding sequence is TGCAGTGCTAGAGATGAGGGCAGGGACCAAAATTCACCCCTCCACTTT. This encodes CSARDEGRDQNSPLHF.

This clonotype came up many times. The CDR3 region has the DNA TGTGCCAGCAGAGCAGGGGGCGCAGCCTATAATTCACCCCTCCACTTT. It translates to CASRAGGAAYNSPLHF. The rearrangement links TRBV12-3 or TRBV12-4 to TRBJ1-6; 8 bases fit TRBD1. The CDR3 is made up of 16 amino acids. The trim removed 6 bases at V and 2 bases at J, leaving 6 bases unmatched.

This clonotype was seen at least ten times. CDR3 sequence: CAYRTGGYSNQPQHF. The CDR3 bases are TGTGCCTACCGGACTGGGGGATATAGCAATCAGCCCCAGCATTTT. The rearrangement uses TRBV30 and TRBJ1-5; perhaps TRBD1 as D (5 bases). Per the germline V gene, CDR1 is GTSNPN and CDR2 is SVGIG (reference sequence). CDR3 length: 15 residues. V lost 7 bases and J 0 bases, leaving 16 bases between the germline ends.

This clonotype showed up many times. The V and J genes are TRBV5-1 and TRBJ2-7; TRBD1 might be the D (6 bases). CDR3 size: 15 residues. Germline V gene lookup returns CDR1 SGHRS and CDR2 YFSETQ. V dropped 4 bases and J dropped 2 bases, with 16 bases sitting between them. CDR3 loop: CASSRSGQSAYEQYF. CDR3 DNA sequence: TGCGCCAGCAGCAGGAGTGGACAGTCAGCCTACGAGCAGTACTTC.

There are many counts of this clonotype. The V and J genes are TRBV7-9 and TRBJ1-2; 7 bases map to TRBD1. After removal of 5 bases from V and 7 bases from J, the junction contained 7 bases not matched to a gene. This CDR3 has 13 residues. Germline CDR1 reads SEHNR; CDR2 reads FQNEAQ (reference sequence). CDR3 protein: CASSEQGGGGYTF. CDR3 coding DNA: TGTGCCAGCAGCGAGCAGGGGGGGGGTGGCTACACCTTC.

This clonotype was detected many times. The rearrangement joins TRBV7-2 to TRBJ2-7; D is unresolved. V lost 1 base and J 2 bases, leaving 9 bases between the germline ends. The CDR3 length is 14 residues. Germline values: CDR1 SGHTA, CDR2 FQGNSA. CDR3 bases: TGTGCCAGCAGCTTAGTCGAGAGTCCCTACGAGCAGTACTTC. It is translated as CASSLVESPYEQYF. Using reference TRBV7-2 and TRBJ2-7 for the parts outside the CDR3, the full variable domain is GAGVSQSPSNKVTEKGKDVELRCDPISGHTALYWYRQSLGQGLEFLIYFQGNSAPDKSGLPSDRFSAERTGGSVSTLTIQRTQQEDSAVYLCASSLVESPYEQYFGPGTRLTVT.

A note on this clonotype: A much larger clone differs from this one at a single base, so this may be a read error. The rearrangement uses TRBV27 and TRBJ2-7; tentative D call: TRBD2 (5 bases). V dropped 4 bases and J dropped 7 bases, with 17 bases sitting between them. CDR3 length equals 14 residues. The V gene's germline CDR1 is MNHEY and CDR2 SMNVEV (reference sequence). The CDR3 loop reads CASSSPRRSWEQYF. CDR3 coding DNA: TGTGCCAGCAGTTCCCCCCGGAGGAGTTGGGAGCAGTACTTC.

This clonotype occurred many times. V usage is TRBV7-2 and J usage is TRBJ1-2, with a tentative D call TRBD1 (6 bases). Deletions cut 4 bases from V and 7 bases from J, with 10 bases between. The CDR3 sequence is 12 residues long. Germline CDR1 is SGHTA and CDR2 is FQGNSA. CDR3 protein: CASSSSGVGYTF. As DNA, the CDR3 is TGTGCCAGCAGCTCCTCAGGGGTTGGCTACACCTTC.

As concerns this clonotype: The germline gene is not matched at one end of the junction; a read error may be the cause. This rearrangement joins TRBV27 to TRBJ2-2; tentative D call: TRBD2 (5 bases). The CDR3 is 14 residues long. CDR1 and CDR2 (germline): MNHEY, SMNVEV (reference sequence). The CDR3 spells CASSPVQHTGELSF. In nucleotides, the CDR3 is TGTGCCAGCAGCCCGGTACAGCACACCGGGGAGCTGTCTTTT.

This clonotype has a count of ten or more. This chain connects TRBV15 to TRBJ2-7, with D perhaps matching TRBD1 or TRBD2 (6 bases each). The CDR3 extends over 17 amino acids. Per the germline V gene, CDR1 is LNHNV and CDR2 is YYDKDF (reference sequence). The V gene lost 1 base and the J gene lost 3 bases, with 19 bases spanning the gap. CDR3 sequence reads: CATSRGLRRDTYYEQYF. The DNA of the CDR3 is TGTGCCACCAGCAGAGGCTTAAGGCGGGACACCTACTACGAGCAGTACTTC.

This chain uses TRBV2 with TRBJ1-5; D gene uncertain. The CDR3 loop spans 14 amino acids. Between the trimmed V and J ends, which lost 6 bases and 5 bases, there was a span of 14 bases. Germline-derived CDR1 and CDR2 are SNHLY and FYNNEI. CDR3: CASRPGGVYQPQHF. The CDR3 DNA is TGTGCCAGCAGACCCGGCGGGGTATATCAGCCCCAGCATTTT.

This clonotype was observed many times. The gene calls are TRBV7-6 and TRBJ1-6; D might be TRBD1 (5 bases). V lost 5 bases and J lost 8, with 10 bases in between. The CDR3 has 13 amino acids. CDR1 is SGHVS and CDR2 is FNYEAQ in the germline V gene. The CDR3 protein is CASSKGTDSPLHF. CDR3 nucleotides: TGTGCCAGCAGCAAGGGGACGGATTCACCCCTCCACTTT.

At least ten counts were recorded for this clonotype. The rearrangement links TRBV11-2 to TRBJ2-5; D gene uncertain. This CDR3 is built from 15 residues. V shed 1 base and J shed 2 bases, with 11 bases lying between them. CDR1 and CDR2 (germline): SGHAT, FQNNGV. The CDR3 DNA reads TGTGCCAGCAGCTTAGGAGGTACAACTCAAGAGACCCAGTACTTC. Translating gives CASSLGGTTQETQYF. The full variable domain, in which reference TRBV11-2 and TRBJ2-5 provide the parts outside the CDR3, is EAGVAQSPRYKIIEKRQSVAFWCNPISGHATLYWYQQILGQGPKLLIQFQNNGVVDDSQLPKDRFSAERLKGVDSTLKIQPAKLEDSAVYLCASSLGGTTQETQYFGPGTRLLVL.

This clonotype occurred many times. V usage is TRBV2 and J usage is TRBJ2-5, with TRBD2 matching over 9 bases. V lost 4 bases to trimming and J lost 3 bases; unmatched junction nucleotides: 6. The CDR3 has 15 amino acids. Germline CDR1 SNHLY, CDR2 FYNNEI. The CDR3 reads CASSGLASGKETQYF. CDR3 DNA sequence: TGTGCCAGCAGTGGTCTGGCTAGCGGGAAAGAGACCCAGTACTTC.

V and J are TRBV6-1 and TRBJ1-1; D call uncertain. Looked up from germline, CDR1 is MNHNS and CDR2 is SASEGT. This CDR3 contains 15 residues. Trimming removed 6 bases at V and 1 base at J, with 15 bases between. This chain's CDR3 is CASRSMTLPNTEAFF. For the CDR3, the DNA is TGTGCCAGCAGATCGATGACCCTCCCGAACACTGAAGCTTTCTTT.

The rearrangement links TRBV7-2 to TRBJ2-5; 8 bases map to TRBD1. Losses at the gene ends were 7 bases for V and 8 bases for J; bases not matched to a gene: 15. The CDR3 is 15 residues long. Germline V CDR1 and CDR2: SGHTA, FQGNSA. The CDR3 region is CASTRQGRLGVTQYF. For the CDR3, the DNA is TGTGCCAGCACGCGACAGGGGAGACTCGGGGTAACCCAGTACTTC.

This clonotype was picked up a small number of times. V is TRBV4-1 and J is TRBJ1-6, with 7 bases lining up with TRBD1. This CDR3 contains 16 residues. Germline values: CDR1 MGHRA, CDR2 YSYEKL. The trim removed 3 bases at V and 6 bases at J, leaving 8 bases unmatched. The CDR3 loop reads CASSHRDRVINSPLHF. The CDR3, as DNA: TGCGCCAGCAGCCACCGCGACAGGGTGATTAATTCACCCCTCCACTTT.